This T cell receptor beta chain was profiled in a study of blood T cell repertoires in COVID-19. Whole-study context: Sites across the United States, Italy and Spain contributed samples from acute and convalescent COVID-19.

In the original workflow: Amplified reference gene primers provided the basis for estimating nucleated cell counts. Here immunoSEQ multiplex PCR was the method, and the copy in TCRdb shows in-frame clones only, minus some. V and J calls and clone size are those listed in that table; D and trimming were worked out from the DNA. The sample lists around 71,000 clones; roughly 83% were seen once. One Seattle source followed patients from active infection through their disease course. Sequencing input: peripheral blood. The sequence derives from a man aged 25 to 40 with COVID-19, enrolled during active disease.

CDR3 amino acids: CASVETGKWYEQYF. CDR3 DNA sequence: TGTGCCAGCGTCGAGACAGGGAAATGGTACGAGCAGTACTTC. The chain couples TRBV6-6 to TRBJ2-7, with 7 bases that match TRBD1. Germline CDR1 reads MNHNY; CDR2 reads SVGAGI (reference sequence). The CDR3 has 14 amino acids. Trimming cost V 8 bases and J 4 bases; bases outside gene matches: 11.